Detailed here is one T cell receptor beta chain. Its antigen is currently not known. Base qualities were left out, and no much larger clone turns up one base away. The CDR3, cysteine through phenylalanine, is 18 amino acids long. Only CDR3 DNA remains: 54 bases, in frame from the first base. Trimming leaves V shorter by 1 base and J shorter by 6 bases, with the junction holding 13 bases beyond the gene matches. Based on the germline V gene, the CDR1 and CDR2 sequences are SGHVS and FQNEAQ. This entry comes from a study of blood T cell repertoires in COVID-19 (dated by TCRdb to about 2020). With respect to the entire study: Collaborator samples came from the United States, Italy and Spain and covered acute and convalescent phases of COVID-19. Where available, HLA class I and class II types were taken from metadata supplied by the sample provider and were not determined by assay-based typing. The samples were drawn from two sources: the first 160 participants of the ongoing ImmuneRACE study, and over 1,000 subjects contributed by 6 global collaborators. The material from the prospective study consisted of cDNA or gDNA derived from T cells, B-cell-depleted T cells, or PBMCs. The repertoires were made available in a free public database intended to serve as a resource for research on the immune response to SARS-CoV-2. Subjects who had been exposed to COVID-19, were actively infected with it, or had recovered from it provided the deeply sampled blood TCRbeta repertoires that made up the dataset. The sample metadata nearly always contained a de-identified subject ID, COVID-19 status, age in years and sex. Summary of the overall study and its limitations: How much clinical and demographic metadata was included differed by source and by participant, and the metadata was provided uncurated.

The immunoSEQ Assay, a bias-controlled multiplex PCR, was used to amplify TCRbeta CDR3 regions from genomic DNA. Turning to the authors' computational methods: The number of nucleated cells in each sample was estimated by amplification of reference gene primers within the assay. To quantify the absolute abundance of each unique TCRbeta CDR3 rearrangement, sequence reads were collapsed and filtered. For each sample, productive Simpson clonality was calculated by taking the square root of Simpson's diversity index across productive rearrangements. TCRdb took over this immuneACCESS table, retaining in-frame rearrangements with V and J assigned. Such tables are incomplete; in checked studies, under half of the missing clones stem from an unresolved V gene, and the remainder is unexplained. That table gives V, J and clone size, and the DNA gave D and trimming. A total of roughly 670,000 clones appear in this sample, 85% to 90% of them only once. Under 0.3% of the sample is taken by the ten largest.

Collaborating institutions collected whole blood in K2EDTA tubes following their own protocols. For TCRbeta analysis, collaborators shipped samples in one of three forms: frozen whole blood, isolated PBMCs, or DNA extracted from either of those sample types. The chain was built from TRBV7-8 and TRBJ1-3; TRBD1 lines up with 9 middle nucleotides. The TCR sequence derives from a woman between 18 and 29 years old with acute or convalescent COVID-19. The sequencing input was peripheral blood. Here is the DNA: TGTGCCAGCAGCTTAGGGAGAAGAGCGGGACAGGGTACAAACACCATATATTTT. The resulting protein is CASSLGRRAGQGTNTIYF.